This is a list of T cell receptor beta chains from one sample in a study of T cell responses to AZD1222 COVID-19 vaccine. Assay used: immunoSEQ multiplex PCR; TCRdb lists only in-frame clones, some missing. Among about 140,000 clones listed, over 75% were seen once. This specimen was peripheral blood, taken on day 0 of AZD1222 vaccination. Source of these receptors: an adult in good health. Each CDR3 is given with its conserved first and last residue. A D gene is named only where the DNA matches it firmly. The size of a clone is reported for some rows only, either as once, few or many, or as a class for expanded clones.

j_call	d_call	clone_size	v_call	cdr3_aa	cdr3_nt
TRBJ1-1	-	once	TRBV5-1	CASSDYKGSFSGNTEAFF	TGCGCCAGCAGCGATTACAAGGGTTCCTTTTCTGGGAACACTGAAGCTTTCTTT
TRBJ1-1	-	-	TRBV28	CASSLGYTEAFF	TGTGCCAGCAGTTTGGGTTACACTGAAGCTTTCTTT
TRBJ1-4	-	few	TRBV7-2	CASSFRLNEKLFF	TGTGCCAGCAGCTTCAGGCTTAATGAAAAACTGTTTTTT
TRBJ2-1	TRBD1	once	TRBV7-9	CASSFTGTGIDEQFF	TGTGCCAGCAGCTTCACCGGGACAGGGATCGATGAGCAGTTCTTC
TRBJ1-1	-	-	TRBV5-5	CASNLHMNTEAFF	TGTGCCAGCAACCTACATATGAACACTGAAGCTTTCTTT
TRBJ2-7	TRBD1	-	TRBV4-1	CASSLNRGANEQYF	TGCGCCAGCAGCCTGAACAGGGGAGCGAACGAGCAGTACTTC
TRBJ1-4	-	-	TRBV5-1	CASSLGPGDPNEKLFF	TGCGCCAGCAGCTTGGGTCCAGGGGATCCTAATGAAAAACTGTTTTTT
TRBJ1-1	-	-	TRBV7-9	CASSPAGNTEAFF	TGTGCCAGCAGCCCCGCGGGGAACACTGAAGCTTTCTTT
TRBJ1-2	TRBD1	-	TRBV6-5	CASSYPGTGPYGYTF	TGTGCCAGCAGTTACCCCGGGACAGGGCCCTATGGCTACACCTTC
TRBJ2-1	-	-	TRBV5-6	CASSLNQGNEQFF	TGTGCCAGCAGCTTGAACCAGGGGAATGAGCAGTTCTTC
TRBJ1-5	-	few	TRBV3-1/TRBV3-2	CASSPQATSGQPQHF	TGTGCCAGCAGCCCACAGGCAACCTCGGGTCAGCCCCAGCATTTT
TRBJ1-1	-	-	TRBV6-2/TRBV6-3	CASSYMEVNTEAFF	TGTGCCAGCAGTTACATGGAAGTGAACACTGAAGCTTTCTTT
TRBJ2-7	-	-	TRBV5-1	CASSLASTTYEQYF	TGCGCCAGCAGCTTGGCGTCCACGACCTACGAGCAGTACTTC
TRBJ1-4	-	-	TRBV27	CASSATVLAKLFF	TGTGCCAGCAGTGCGACAGTCCTTGCAAAACTGTTTTTT
TRBJ1-1	-	-	TRBV6-5	CASTGHMNTEAFF	TGTGCCAGCACGGGACACATGAACACTGAAGCTTTCTTT
TRBJ1-3	-	-	TRBV2	CASSGDEAGNTIYF	TGTGCCAGCAGTGGGGACGAAGCTGGAAACACCATATATTTT
TRBJ1-1	-	-	TRBV27	CASSPGRGLHTEAFF	TGTGCCAGCTCTCCTGGTCGGGGGCTACACACTGAAGCTTTCTTT
TRBJ2-7	TRBD2	-	TRBV7-6	CASSLAPRTSGSSYEQYF	TGTGCCAGCAGCTTAGCGCCCCGGACTAGCGGGAGTTCCTACGAGCAGTACTTC
TRBJ2-1	-	-	TRBV5-6	CASSLILWGKDEQFF	TGTGCCAGCAGCCTCATTTTGTGGGGGAAGGATGAGCAGTTCTTC
TRBJ2-7	TRBD2	-	TRBV18	CASSTSGTSGGESTPYEQYF	TGTGCCAGCTCCACCTCGGGGACTAGCGGGGGGGAATCTACGCCCTACGAGCAGTACTTC